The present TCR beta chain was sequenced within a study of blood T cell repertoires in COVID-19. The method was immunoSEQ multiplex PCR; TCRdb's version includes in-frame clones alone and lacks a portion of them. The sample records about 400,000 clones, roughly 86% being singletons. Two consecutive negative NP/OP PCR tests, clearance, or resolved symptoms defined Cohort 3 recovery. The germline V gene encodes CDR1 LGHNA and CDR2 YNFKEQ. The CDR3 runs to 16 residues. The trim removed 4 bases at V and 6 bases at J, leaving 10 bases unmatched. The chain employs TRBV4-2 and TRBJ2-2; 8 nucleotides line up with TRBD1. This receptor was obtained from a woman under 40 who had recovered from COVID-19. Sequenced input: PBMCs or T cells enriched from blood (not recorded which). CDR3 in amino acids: CASSLGMDRAAGELFF. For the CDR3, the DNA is TGTGCCAGCAGCCTTGGTATGGACAGGGCGGCCGGGGAGCTGTTTTTT.